The 4 T cell receptor beta chains in this list originate from one sample, sequenced in a study of CD8 T cells in Susac syndrome. RNA amounts of roughly 0.45 to 1 ug underwent reverse transcription with random hexamers. MiXCR was run by TCRdb on the immunoSEQ multiplex PCR reads, yielding one entry per CDR3 protein. Here the sample spans about 190,000 distinct CDR3 sequences, 85% to 95% being singletons. What was sequenced was CD8+ T cells from PBMCs. Receptor source: a human donor with Susac syndrome.

The chain joins TRBV15 to TRBJ1-2, with D unresolved. Trimming removed 1 base from V and 0 bases from J, with 0 bases in between. The CDR3 runs 12 residues. CDR1 and CDR2 (germline): LNHNV, YYDKDF (reference sequence). The CDR3 spells CATSRANYGYTF. CDR3 bases: TGTGCCACCAGCAGAGCTAACTATGGCTACACCTTC.

This clonotype was recorded only once. The V call is TRBV5-4, the J call TRBJ2-2, with 11 bases aligning to TRBD2. The V and J ends lost 6 bases and 2 bases, in that order; junction bases with no gene match: 6. Germline loops: CDR1 SGHNT, CDR2 YYREEE (reference sequence). This CDR3 region has 16 residues. The CDR3 is CASTSGTSGNTGELFF. In nucleotides, the CDR3 is TGTGCCAGCACTAGTGGGACTAGCGGAAACACCGGGGAGCTGTTTTTT.

The rearrangement uses TRBV27 and TRBJ2-1; TRBD1 agrees at 8 bases. CDR1 and CDR2 (germline): MNHEY, SMNVEV (reference sequence). The CDR3 has 12 residues. V lost 8 bases to trimming and J lost 7 bases; unmatched junction nucleotides: 4. The CDR3 bases are TGTGCCAGCGGGACAGGCTATAATGAGCAGTTCTTC. Translation gives CASGTGYNEQFF.

This clonotype was seen just once. CDR3 sequence (DNA): TGTGCCAGTAGTTCGGACAGGGAGGCAGATACGCAGTATTTT. It codes for CASSSDREADTQYF. The V gene is TRBV19, the J gene TRBJ2-3; 8 bases align to TRBD1. V was clipped by 5 bases and J by 4 bases; unmatched bases: 5. There are 14 residues in the CDR3. Germline CDR1 and CDR2: LNHDA and SQIVND (reference sequence).